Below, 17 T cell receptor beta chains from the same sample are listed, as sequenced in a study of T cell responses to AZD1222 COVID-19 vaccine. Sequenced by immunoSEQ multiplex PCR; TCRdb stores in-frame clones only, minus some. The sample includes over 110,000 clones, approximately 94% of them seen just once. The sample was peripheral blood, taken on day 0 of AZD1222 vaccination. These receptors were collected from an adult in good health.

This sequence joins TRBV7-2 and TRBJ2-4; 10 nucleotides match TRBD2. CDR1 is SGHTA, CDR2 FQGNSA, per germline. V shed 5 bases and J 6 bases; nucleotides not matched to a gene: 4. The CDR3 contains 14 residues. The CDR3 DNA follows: TGTGCCAGCAGCGAAATAGCGGGGGGAAACATTCAGTACTTC. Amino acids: CASSEIAGGNIQYF.

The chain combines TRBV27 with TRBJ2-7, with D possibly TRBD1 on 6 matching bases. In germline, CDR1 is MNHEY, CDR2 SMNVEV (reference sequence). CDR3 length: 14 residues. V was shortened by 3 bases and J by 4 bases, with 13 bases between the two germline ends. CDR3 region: CASSLAQGFYEQYF. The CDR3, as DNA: TGTGCCAGCAGTTTGGCCCAGGGGTTTTACGAGCAGTACTTC.

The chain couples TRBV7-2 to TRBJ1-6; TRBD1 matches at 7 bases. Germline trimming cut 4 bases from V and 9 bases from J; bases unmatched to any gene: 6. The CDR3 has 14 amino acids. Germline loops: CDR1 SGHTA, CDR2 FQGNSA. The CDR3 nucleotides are TGTGCCAGCAGCTCATACAGGGGTATTTCACCCCTCCACTTT. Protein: CASSSYRGISPLHF.

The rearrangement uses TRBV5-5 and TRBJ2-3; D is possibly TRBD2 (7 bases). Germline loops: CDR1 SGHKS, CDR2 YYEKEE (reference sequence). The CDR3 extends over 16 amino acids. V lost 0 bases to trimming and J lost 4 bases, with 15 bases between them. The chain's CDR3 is CASSLGPGGGSDTQYF. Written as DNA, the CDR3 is TGTGCCAGCAGCTTGGGCCCCGGCGGGGGCTCAGATACGCAGTATTTT.

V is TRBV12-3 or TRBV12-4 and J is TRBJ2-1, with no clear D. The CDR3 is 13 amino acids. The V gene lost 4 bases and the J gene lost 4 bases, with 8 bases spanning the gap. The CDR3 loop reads CASSWGTYNEQFF. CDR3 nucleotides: TGTGCCAGCAGTTGGGGAACGTACAATGAGCAGTTCTTC.

The CDR3 reads CASSSHIPSLSYEQYF. The CDR3 bases are TGTGCCAGCAGCTCCCACATACCTTCCCTCTCCTACGAGCAGTACTTC. J is TRBJ2-7 and V is TRBV11-3; D is unresolved. Trimming pared 4 bases from V and 0 bases from J, leaving 16 bases between. The CDR3 covers 16 residues. CDR1 and CDR2 from the germline V gene are SGHNT and YENEEA.

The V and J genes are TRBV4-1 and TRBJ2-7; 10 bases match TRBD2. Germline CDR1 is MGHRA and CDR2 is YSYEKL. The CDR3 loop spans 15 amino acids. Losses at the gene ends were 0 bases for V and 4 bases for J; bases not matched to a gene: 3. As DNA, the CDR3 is TGCGCCAGCAGCCAAGACACTAGCGGGGAGTACGAGCAGTACTTC. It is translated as CASSQDTSGEYEQYF.

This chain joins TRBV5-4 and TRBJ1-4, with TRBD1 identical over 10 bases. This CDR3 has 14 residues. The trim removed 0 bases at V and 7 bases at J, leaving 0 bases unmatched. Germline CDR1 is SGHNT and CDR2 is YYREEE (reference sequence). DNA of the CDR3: TGTGCCAGCAGCTTGGGGACAGGGGGTGAAAAACTGTTTTTT. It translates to CASSLGTGGEKLFF.

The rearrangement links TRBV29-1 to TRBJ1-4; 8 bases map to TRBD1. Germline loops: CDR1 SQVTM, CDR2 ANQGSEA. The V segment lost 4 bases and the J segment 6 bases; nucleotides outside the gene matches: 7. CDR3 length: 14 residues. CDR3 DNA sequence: TGCAGCGTTGTCGGAGGACAGGGTCATGAAAAACTGTTTTTT. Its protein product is CSVVGGQGHEKLFF.

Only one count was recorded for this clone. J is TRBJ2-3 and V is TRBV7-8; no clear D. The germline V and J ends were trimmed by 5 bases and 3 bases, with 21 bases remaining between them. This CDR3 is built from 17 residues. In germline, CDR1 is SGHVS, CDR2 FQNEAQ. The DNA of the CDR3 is TGTGCCAGCAGCCCTAGGAAACCAGGAAAAGAAACAGATACGCAGTATTTT. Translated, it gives CASSPRKPGKETDTQYF.

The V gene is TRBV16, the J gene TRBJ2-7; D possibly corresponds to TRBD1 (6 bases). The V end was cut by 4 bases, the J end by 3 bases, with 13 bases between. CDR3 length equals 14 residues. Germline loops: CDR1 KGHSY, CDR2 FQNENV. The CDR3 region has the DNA TGTGCCAGCAGCCCTCGCAGGGGCCTCTACGAGCAGTACTTC. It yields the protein CASSPRRGLYEQYF.

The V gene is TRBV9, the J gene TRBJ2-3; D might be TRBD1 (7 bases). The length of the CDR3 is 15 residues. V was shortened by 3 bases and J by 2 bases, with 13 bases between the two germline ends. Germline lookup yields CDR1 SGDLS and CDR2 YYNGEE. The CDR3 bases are TGTGCCAGCAGCGGCGGGACAGTTCTCACAGATACGCAGTATTTT. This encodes CASSGGTVLTDTQYF.

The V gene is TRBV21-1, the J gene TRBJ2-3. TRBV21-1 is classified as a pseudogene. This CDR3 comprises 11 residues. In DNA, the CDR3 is TGTGCCAGCAGCAAAGAACGAGACGCCGTCTTT. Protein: CASSKERDAVF.

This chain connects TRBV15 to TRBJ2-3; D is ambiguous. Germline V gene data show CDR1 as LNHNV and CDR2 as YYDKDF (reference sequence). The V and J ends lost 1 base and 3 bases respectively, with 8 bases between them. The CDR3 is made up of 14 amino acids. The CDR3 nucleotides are TGTGCCACCAGCAGAGCGGCTTCGACAGATACGCAGTATTTT. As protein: CATSRAASTDTQYF.

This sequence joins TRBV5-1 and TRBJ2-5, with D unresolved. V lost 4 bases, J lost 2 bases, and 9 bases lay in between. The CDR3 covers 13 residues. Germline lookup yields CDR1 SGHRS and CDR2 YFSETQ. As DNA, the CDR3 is TGCGCCAGCAGCCCCGGTTGGCAAGAGACCCAGTACTTC. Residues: CASSPGWQETQYF.

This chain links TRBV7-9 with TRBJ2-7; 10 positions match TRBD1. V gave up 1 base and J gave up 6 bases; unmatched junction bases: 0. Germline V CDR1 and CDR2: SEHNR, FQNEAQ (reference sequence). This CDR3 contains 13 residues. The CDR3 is CASSLGTGGEQYF. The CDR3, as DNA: TGTGCCAGCAGCTTAGGGACAGGGGGCGAGCAGTACTTC.

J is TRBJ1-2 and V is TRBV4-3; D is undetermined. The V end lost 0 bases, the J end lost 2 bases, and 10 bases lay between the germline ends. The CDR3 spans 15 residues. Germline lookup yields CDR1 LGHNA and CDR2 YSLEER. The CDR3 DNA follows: TGCGCCAGCAGCCAAGAAGGATCGGGGAACTATGGCTACACCTTC. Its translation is CASSQEGSGNYGYTF.